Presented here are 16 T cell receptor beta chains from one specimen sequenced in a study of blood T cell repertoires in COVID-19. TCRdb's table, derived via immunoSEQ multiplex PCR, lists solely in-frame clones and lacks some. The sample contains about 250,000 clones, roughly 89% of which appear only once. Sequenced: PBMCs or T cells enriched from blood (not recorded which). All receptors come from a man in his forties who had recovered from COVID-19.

The CDR3 DNA reads as TGCAGCGTTTTGAGGCAGGGGAATGAGCAGTTCTTC. Encoded protein: CSVLRQGNEQFF. The genes are TRBV29-1 and TRBJ2-1, with D possibly matching TRBD1 (6 bases). The germline V gene encodes CDR1 SQVTM and CDR2 ANQGSEA. There are 12 residues in the CDR3. V was trimmed by 5 bases and J by 7 bases, leaving 12 bases between them.

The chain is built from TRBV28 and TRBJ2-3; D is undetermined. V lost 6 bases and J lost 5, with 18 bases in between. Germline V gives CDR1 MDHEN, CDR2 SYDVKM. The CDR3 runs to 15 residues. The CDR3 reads CASSLGGSVGDTQYF. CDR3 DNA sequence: TGTGCCAGCAGCCTTGGCGGATCCGTGGGAGATACGCAGTATTTT.

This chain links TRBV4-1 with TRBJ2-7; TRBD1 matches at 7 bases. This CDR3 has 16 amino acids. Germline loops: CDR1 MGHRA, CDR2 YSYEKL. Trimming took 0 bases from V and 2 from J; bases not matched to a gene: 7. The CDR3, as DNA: TGCGCCAGCAGCCAAGAACGTGGGACAGCAACCTACGAGCAGTACTTC. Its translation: CASSQERGTATYEQYF.

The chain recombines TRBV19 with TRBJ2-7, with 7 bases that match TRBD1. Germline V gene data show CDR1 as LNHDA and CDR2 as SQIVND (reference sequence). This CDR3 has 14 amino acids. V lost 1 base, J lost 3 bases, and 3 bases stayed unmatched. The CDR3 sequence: CASSIVAGGYEQYF. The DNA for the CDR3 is TGTGCCAGTAGTATAGTGGCAGGGGGCTACGAGCAGTACTTC.

The CDR3 DNA follows: TGTGCCAGCAGCGGATACAGGATATCTGGGGCCAACGTCCTGACTTTC. Translated, it gives CASSGYRISGANVLTF. The genes are TRBV9 and TRBJ2-6, with D possibly matching TRBD1 (5 bases). V lost 3 bases and J 1 base, leaving 11 bases between the germline ends. CDR3 length: 16 residues. CDR1 and CDR2 from the germline V gene are SGDLS and YYNGEE.

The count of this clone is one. CDR3 in amino acids: CASSQRGTGVIAKNIQYF. As DNA, the CDR3 is TGCGCCAGCAGCCAGAGGGGGACAGGGGTTATAGCCAAAAACATTCAGTACTTC. The chain links TRBV5-1 to TRBJ2-4; TRBD1 matches at 10 bases. CDR3 length equals 18 residues. The ends lost 4 bases at V and 0 bases at J; junction bases unmatched: 10. CDR1 and CDR2 from the germline V gene are SGHRS and YFSETQ.

For the CDR3, the DNA is TGTGCCAGCAGCGAGCGACAGGGTGTGACAGATACGCAGTATTTT. It yields the protein CASSERQGVTDTQYF. V and J are TRBV9 and TRBJ2-3; 7 bases are shared with TRBD1. CDR3 length: 15 residues. Germline CDR1 and CDR2: SGDLS and YYNGEE. With 3 bases clipped from V and 3 bases from J, the junction kept 7 bases outside the gene matches.

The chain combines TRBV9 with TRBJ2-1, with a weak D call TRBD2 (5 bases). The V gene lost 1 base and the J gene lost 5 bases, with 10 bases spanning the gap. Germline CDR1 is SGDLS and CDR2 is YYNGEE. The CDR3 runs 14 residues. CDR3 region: CASSVSGINNEQFF. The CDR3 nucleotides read TGTGCCAGCAGCGTAAGCGGAATAAACAATGAGCAGTTCTTC.

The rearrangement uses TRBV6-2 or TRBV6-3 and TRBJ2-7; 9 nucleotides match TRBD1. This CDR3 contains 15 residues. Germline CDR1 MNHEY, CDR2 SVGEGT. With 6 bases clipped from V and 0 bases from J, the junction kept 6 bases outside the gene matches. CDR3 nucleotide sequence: TGTGCCAGCAGCCGGGACAGGGTAATCTCCTACGAGCAGTACTTC. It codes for CASSRDRVISYEQYF.

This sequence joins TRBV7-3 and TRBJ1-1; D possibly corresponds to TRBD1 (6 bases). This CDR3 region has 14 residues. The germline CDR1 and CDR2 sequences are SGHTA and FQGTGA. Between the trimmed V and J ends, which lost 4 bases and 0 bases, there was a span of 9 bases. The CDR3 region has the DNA TGTGCCAGCAGCTCACAGGGTATGAACACTGAAGCTTTCTTT. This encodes CASSSQGMNTEAFF.

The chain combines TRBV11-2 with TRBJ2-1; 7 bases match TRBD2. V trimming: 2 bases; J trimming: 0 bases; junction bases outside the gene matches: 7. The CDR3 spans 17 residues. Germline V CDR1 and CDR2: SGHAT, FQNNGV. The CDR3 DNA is TGTGCCAGCAGCTTACAACCAGCGGGAACCTCCTACAATGAGCAGTTCTTC. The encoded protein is CASSLQPAGTSYNEQFF.

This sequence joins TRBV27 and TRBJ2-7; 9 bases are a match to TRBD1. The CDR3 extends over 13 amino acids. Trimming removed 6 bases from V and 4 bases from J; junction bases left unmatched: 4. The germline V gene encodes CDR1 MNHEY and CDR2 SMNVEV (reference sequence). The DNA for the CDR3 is TGTGCCAGCAGGGTACAGGGGGCGTACGAGCAGTACTTC. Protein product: CASRVQGAYEQYF.

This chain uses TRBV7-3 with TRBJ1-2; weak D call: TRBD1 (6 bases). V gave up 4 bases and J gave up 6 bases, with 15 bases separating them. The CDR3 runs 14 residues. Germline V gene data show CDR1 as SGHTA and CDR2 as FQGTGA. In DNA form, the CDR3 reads TGTGCCAGCAGCTCTTTACAGGGTCCCAATGGCTACACCTTC. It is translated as CASSSLQGPNGYTF.

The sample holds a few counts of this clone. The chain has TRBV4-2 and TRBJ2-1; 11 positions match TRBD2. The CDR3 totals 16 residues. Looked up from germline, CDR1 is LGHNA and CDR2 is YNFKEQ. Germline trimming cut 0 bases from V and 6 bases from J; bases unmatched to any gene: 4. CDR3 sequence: CASSQDLLAGVNEQFF. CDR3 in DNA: TGTGCCAGCAGCCAAGATTTACTAGCGGGAGTCAATGAGCAGTTCTTC.

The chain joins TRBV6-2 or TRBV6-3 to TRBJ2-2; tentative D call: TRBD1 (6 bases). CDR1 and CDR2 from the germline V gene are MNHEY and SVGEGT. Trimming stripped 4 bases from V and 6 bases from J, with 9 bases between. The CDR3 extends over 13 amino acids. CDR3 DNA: TGTGCCAGCAGTTGGGGACATTCCGGGGAGCTGTTTTTT. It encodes CASSWGHSGELFF.

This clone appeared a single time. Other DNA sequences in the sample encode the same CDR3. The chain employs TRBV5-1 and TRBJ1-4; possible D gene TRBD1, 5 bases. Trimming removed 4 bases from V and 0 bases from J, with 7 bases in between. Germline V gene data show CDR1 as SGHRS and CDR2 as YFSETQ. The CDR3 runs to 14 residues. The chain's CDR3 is CASSTGTTNEKLFF. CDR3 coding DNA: TGCGCCAGCAGCACAGGTACAACTAATGAAAAACTGTTTTTT.